This T cell receptor beta chain was captured in a study of T cell responses to AZD1222 COVID-19 vaccine. Repertoires were generated with immunoSEQ multiplex PCR, while TCRdb's copy carries only in-frame clones and drops some. The sample shows around 99,000 clones, 90% to 95% of them seen only once. The CDR3 is 13 amino acids. V gave up 6 bases and J gave up 4 bases; unmatched junction bases: 4. CDR1 is MNHEY, CDR2 SMNVEV, per germline (reference sequence). Worth noting for this clone: Its target is unknown.

Study-wide results and caveats: Spike as a whole was targeted by vaccine-associated CD4 TCRs, dominant at 160-218 and 743-854. The donor cohort was predominantly white British with a female majority, and clonal diversity may have been underestimated. At baseline, just a handful of AZD1222 recipients tested seropositive.

Sequenced here: peripheral blood, sampled on day 0 of AZD1222 vaccination. V is TRBV27 and J is TRBJ1-2; 8 bases are a match to TRBD1. The sequence derives from an adult in good health. CDR3 protein: CASSLTGGYGYTF. The CDR3 DNA follows: TGTGCCAGCAGCTTAACAGGGGGCTATGGCTACACCTTC.